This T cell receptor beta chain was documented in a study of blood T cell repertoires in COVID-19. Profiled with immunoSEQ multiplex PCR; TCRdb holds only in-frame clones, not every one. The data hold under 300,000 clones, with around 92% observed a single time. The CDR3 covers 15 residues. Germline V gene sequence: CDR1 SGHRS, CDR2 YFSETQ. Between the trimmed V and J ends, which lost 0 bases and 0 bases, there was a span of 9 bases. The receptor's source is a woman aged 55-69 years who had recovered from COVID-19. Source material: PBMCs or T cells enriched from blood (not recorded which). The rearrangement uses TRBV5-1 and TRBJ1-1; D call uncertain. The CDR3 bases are TGCGCCAGCAGCTTGGCCGCAACTATGAACACTGAAGCTTTCTTT. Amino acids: CASSLAATMNTEAFF.